The sample holds a few counts of the clone carrying this TCR beta chain. cDNA reverse transcribed from extracted RNA served as the sequencing template. The method was immunoSEQ multiplex PCR; TCRdb's version includes in-frame clones alone and lacks a portion of them. This table holds 80,000 to 100,000 clones, 41% found once. The data derive from a study of CD8+ T cells in alopecia areata. This CDR3 has 17 residues. After removal of 0 bases from V and 1 base from J, the junction contained 9 bases not matched to a gene. Germline assignment: CDR1 SGHAT and CDR2 FQNNGV. The rearrangement joins TRBV11-2 to TRBJ2-7, with 7 positions matching TRBD2. The receptor was derived from a human donor with alopecia areata. Sequencing input: CD4+ T cells sorted from blood. Here the CDR3 DNA reads TGTGCCAGCAGCTTAGAATTCGGCGGGAGTAGGTCCTACGAGCAGTACTTC. The encoded protein is CASSLEFGGSRSYEQYF.